This record looks at one T cell receptor (beta chain) sequence and its context. Its target is not known. These data originate in a study of PD-1 blockade in classical Hodgkin lymphoma. Produced via immunoSEQ multiplex PCR; TCRdb's table is partial and in-frame only. The sample holds about 90,000 clones, 80% to 95% seen once. General observations from the study: In CD4+ cells, TCR diversity went up significantly by C4D1, but in CD8+ cells it did not. The study reported lower baseline TCR diversity in newly diagnosed patients than in healthy donors. Newly diagnosed patients and complete responders had comparable diversity at baseline.

Every patient was affected by relapse after autologous stem cell transplantation, while exposure to brentuximab vedotin was not uniform. The germline V and J ends were trimmed by 1 base and 11 bases, with 14 bases remaining between them. Germline loops: CDR1 GTSNPN, CDR2 SVGIG (reference sequence). CDR3 length: 12 amino acids. The sequence derives from a human donor with classical Hodgkin lymphoma. J is TRBJ1-1 and V is TRBV30; possible D gene TRBD1, 5 bases. Source: peripheral blood mononuclear cells (PBMCs), taken before the second cycle of nivolumab. Here the CDR3 reads CAWSEPDIGAFF. The CDR3 region has the DNA TGTGCCTGGAGTGAACCGGACATAGGGGCTTTCTTT. Full variable domain (rest looked up from reference TRBV30 and TRBJ1-1): SQTIHQWPATLVQPVGSPLSLECTVEGTSNPNLYWYRQAAGRGLQLLFYSVGIGQISSEVPQNLSASRPQDRQFILSSKKLLLSDSGFYLCAWSEPDIGAFFGQGTRLTVV.